This entry lists 16 T cell receptor beta chains sequenced from one sample in a study of T cell repertoires in cytomegalovirus infection. One entry per CDR3 protein, called by TCRdb with MiXCR from the reads. Counted here are about 350,000 distinct CDR3 sequences, approximately 30% occurring once; the ten biggest clones make up 13%. Their target antigens are unknown. This specimen was cultured PBMCs, taken from culture after CMV antigen stimulation. These receptors were taken from a human donor in good health (CMV status not recorded). Some clones in this sample may be carry-over from other donors' samples.

The chain recombines TRBV11-3 with TRBJ2-1; D possibly corresponds to TRBD2 (5 bases). Germline lookup yields CDR1 SGHNT and CDR2 YENEEA. This CDR3 has 14 residues. Trimming removed 5 bases at V and 10 bases at J, with 18 bases between. CDR3 coding DNA: TGTGCCAGCAGCCTATTGAGCGCTTCGGGGGAGCAGTTCTTC. Protein: CASSLLSASGEQFF.

The genes are TRBV7-4 and TRBJ2-1, with 13 bases lining up with TRBD2. The germline gives CDR1 SGHVT, CDR2 SQSDAQ. Trimming cost V 7 bases and J 0 bases; bases outside gene matches: 6. The CDR3 length is 17 residues. CDR3 protein: CASKGTSGKSSYNEQFF. CDR3 nucleotides: TGTGCCAGCAAGGGGACTAGCGGGAAAAGCTCCTACAATGAGCAGTTCTTC. The entire variable domain, with the rest obtained from reference TRBV7-4 and TRBJ2-1, is as follows: GAGVSQSPRYKVAKRGRDVALRCDSISGHVTLYWYRQTLGQGSEVLTYSQSDAQRDKSGRPSGRFSAERPERSVSTLKIQRTEQGDSAVYLCASKGTSGKSSYNEQFFGPGTRLTVL.

A few counts support this clonotype. The V gene is TRBV7-2, the J gene TRBJ2-7, with D unresolved. Germline-derived CDR1 and CDR2 are SGHTA and FQGNSA. The CDR3 runs 13 residues. The V end lost 2 bases, the J end lost 6 bases, and 11 bases lay between the germline ends. This CDR3 reads CASSLSVAREQYV. CDR3 DNA: TGTGCCAGCAGCTTATCGGTGGCGCGCGAGCAGTACGTC.

Notes on this clonotype: Being one base from a much bigger clone, this may be a read error. Here the CDR3 reads CASSLAGSGPPLHF. The CDR3 nucleotides read TGTGCCAGCAGCTTAGCGGGGTCGGGTCCACCCCTCCACTTT. The V and J genes are TRBV7-2 and TRBJ1-6; no definite D call. Looked up from germline, CDR1 is SGHTA and CDR2 is FQGNSA. V was clipped by 0 bases and J by 11 bases, with 11 bases between them. This CDR3 is 14 amino acids long. Full variable domain (outside the CDR3, taken from reference TRBV7-2 and TRBJ1-6): GAGVSQSPSNKVTEKGKDVELRCDPISGHTALYWYRQSLGQGLEFLIYFQGNSAPDKSGLPSDRFSAERTGGSVSTLTIQRTQQEDSAVYLCASSLAGSGPPLHFGNGTRLTVT.

The chain carries TRBV27 and TRBJ2-1; 12 bases fit TRBD2. There are 16 residues in the CDR3. From germline, CDR1 is MNHEY and CDR2 SMNVEV (reference sequence). Trimming took 6 bases from V and 6 from J; bases not matched to a gene: 9. CDR3 nucleotide sequence: TGTGCCAGCAGGACTAGCGGGAGCATCAAGAGCAATGAGCAGTTCTTC. Its protein product is CASRTSGSIKSNEQFF.

This clonotype was counted only a few times. The rearrangement links TRBV12-3 or TRBV12-4 to TRBJ1-1; 8 nucleotides line up with TRBD1. CDR3 length: 16 residues. With 5 bases clipped from V and 1 base from J, the junction kept 9 bases outside the gene matches. The CDR3 region has the DNA TGTGCCAGCAGTCCGGGGACAGGAAGGGGGAACACTGAAGCTTTCTTT. Residues: CASSPGTGRGNTEAFF.

V is TRBV4-1 and J is TRBJ1-3, with D unclear. Germline V gene sequence: CDR1 MGHRA, CDR2 YSYEKL. The ends were cut back, 1 base at V and 4 bases at J, with 8 bases in the middle. This CDR3 has 14 residues. CDR3 DNA: TGCGCCAGCAGCCAAGCCGGACCCGGAAACACCATATATTTT. It is translated as CASSQAGPGNTIYF.

This clonotype was observed a handful of times. The CDR3 DNA sequence: TGTGCCACCAGCAGAGATCAGCTAGCGGGCAATGAGCAGTTCTTC. Its protein product is CATSRDQLAGNEQFF. The chain links TRBV15 to TRBJ2-1, with 8 positions matching TRBD2. Trimming cost V 0 bases and J 6 bases; bases outside gene matches: 4. Germline values: CDR1 LNHNV, CDR2 YYDKDF (reference sequence). The length of the CDR3 is 15 residues.

This rearrangement joins TRBV18 to TRBJ2-3; the D call may be TRBD1 or TRBD2 (5 bases each). Germline V gives CDR1 KGHSH, CDR2 LQKENI. This CDR3 has 17 amino acids. V was shortened by 2 bases and J by 3 bases, with 18 bases between the two germline ends. Here the CDR3 reads CASSPLRGGATTDTQYF. As DNA, the CDR3 is TGTGCCAGCTCACCATTACGGGGCGGTGCCACAACAGATACGCAGTATTTT.

The J gene is TRBJ1-1, the V gene TRBV7-6, with D possibly TRBD1 on 6 matching bases. V lost 5 bases and J lost 1, with 17 bases in between. Germline-derived CDR1 and CDR2 are SGHVS and FNYEAQ. This CDR3 has 16 amino acids. CDR3: CASSAEAGRGNTEAFF. In nucleotides, the CDR3 is TGTGCCAGCAGCGCCGAGGCGGGCAGGGGGAACACTGAAGCTTTCTTT.

This clonotype was observed a handful of times. V is TRBV6-5 and J is TRBJ2-7, with D possibly called TRBD1 or TRBD2 (6 bases each). V shed 0 bases and J shed 6 bases, with 21 bases lying between them. CDR3 length: 17 residues. Germline CDR1 and CDR2: MNHEY and SVGAGI. Here the CDR3 reads CASSYSKFRGLLGEQYF. In DNA form, the CDR3 reads TGTGCCAGCAGTTACTCGAAATTCAGGGGACTCCTCGGCGAGCAGTACTTC.

The chain carries TRBV11-3 and TRBJ2-3, with a weak D call TRBD2 (6 bases). This CDR3 comprises 18 residues. The V gene lost 0 bases and the J gene lost 2 bases, with 18 bases spanning the gap. Germline V gene data show CDR1 as SGHNT and CDR2 as YENEEA. The CDR3 spells CASSLDPPRGFDTDTQYF. The DNA for the CDR3 is TGTGCCAGCAGCTTAGATCCCCCTCGGGGGTTCGACACAGATACGCAGTATTTT.

The CDR3 protein is CASSLETGGMNTEAFF. Here the CDR3 DNA reads TGTGCCAGCAGCTTAGAAACAGGGGGTATGAACACTGAAGCTTTCTTT. The J gene is TRBJ1-1, the V gene TRBV7-8; 8 nucleotides align to TRBD1. Germline V CDR1 and CDR2: SGHVS, FQNEAQ. J lost 0 bases, V lost 1 base, and 4 bases had no gene match. CDR3 size: 16 residues.

The gene calls are TRBV2 and TRBJ2-1; 8 nucleotides align to TRBD1. V gave up 10 bases and J gave up 6 bases; unmatched junction bases: 20. The CDR3 is 17 amino acids. The germline V gene encodes CDR1 SNHLY and CDR2 FYNNEI. The CDR3 nucleotides are TGTGCCAACAGACCTGAATTAGGACAGGGATCCGGCAATGAGCAGTTCTTC. It yields the protein CANRPELGQGSGNEQFF. The whole variable domain, filled in from reference TRBV2 and TRBJ2-1, reads EPEVTQTPSHQVTQMGQEVILRCVPISNHLYFYWYRQILGQKVEFLVSFYNNEISEKSEIFDDQFSVERPDGSNFTLKIRSTKLEDSAMYFCANRPELGQGSGNEQFFGPGTRLTVL.

The chain carries TRBV7-9 and TRBJ1-1; D not certain. Trimming cost V 8 bases and J 3 bases, with 10 bases left between them. This CDR3 has 12 amino acids. The germline V gene encodes CDR1 SEHNR and CDR2 FQNEAQ (reference sequence). CDR3 amino acids: CASHRWDTEAFF. The CDR3 DNA reads as TGTGCCAGCCACCGCTGGGACACTGAAGCTTTCTTT.

This clonotype was recorded many times. The V and J genes are TRBV28 and TRBJ1-1; D not resolved. This CDR3 is 14 amino acids long. The ends were cut back, 4 bases at V and 0 bases at J, with 9 bases in the middle. In germline, CDR1 is MDHEN, CDR2 SYDVKM. The CDR3 here is CASSSAALNTEAFF. The DNA for the CDR3 is TGTGCCAGCAGTTCAGCTGCGCTGAACACTGAAGCTTTCTTT.